The 2 T cell receptor beta chains below all came from one sample that was sequenced in a study of response to subunit inactivated influenza vaccine. TCRdb passed the RT-PCR reads through MiXCR, listing each CDR3 protein once. Of 860,000 or so distinct CDR3 sequences listed, less than 25% are singletons. The source was PBMCs from blood, collected more than 4 days after vaccination. The receptors shown here come from a man aged 50 to 59 who received an inactivated influenza vaccine.

This clonotype has just a few counts. This CDR3 is CATSRASGTSGINEQFF. The CDR3 bases are TGTGCCACCAGCAGAGCATCCGGGACTAGCGGGATCAATGAGCAGTTCTTC. The chain combines TRBV15 with TRBJ2-1, with 13 nucleotides matching TRBD2. CDR1 and CDR2 (germline): LNHNV, YYDKDF (reference sequence). The CDR3 has 17 amino acids. With 1 base clipped from V and 6 bases from J, the junction kept 6 bases outside the gene matches.

A few counts support this clonotype. This rearrangement joins TRBV20-1 to TRBJ1-1, with D maybe TRBD1 (6 bases). V was trimmed by 1 base and J by 0 bases, leaving 12 bases between them. CDR1 and CDR2 (germline): DFQATT, SNEGSKA (reference sequence). CDR3 length: 15 residues. In nucleotides, the CDR3 is TGCAGTGCTAGAGTGGGGGCCTTAATGAACACTGAAGCTTTCTTT. This translates into CSARVGALMNTEAFF.